This TCR beta chain was recorded in a study of OX40 agonist ivuxolimab in advanced cancers. Generated by immunoSEQ multiplex PCR, the TCRdb table keeps only in-frame clones and is missing some. The table shows more than 65,000 clones, with approximately 81% occurring only once. Germline V CDR1 and CDR2: MNHNS, SASEGT. Trimming pared 3 bases from V and 0 bases from J, leaving 6 bases between. CDR3 length equals 14 residues. This clonotype was obtained from an adult with an advanced solid tumor such as melanoma, head and neck, liver or kidney cancer. The input for sequencing was CD4+ or CD8+ T cells sorted from blood, taken in a trial of the OX40 agonist ivuxolimab. The chain links TRBV6-1 to TRBJ1-5; D not certain. The CDR3 DNA is TGTGCCAGCAGTGACCGAAATAGCAATCAGCCCCAGCATTTT. It yields the protein CASSDRNSNQPQHF.